The 11 T cell receptor beta chains given below trace back to one sample, sequenced in a study of shared clonotypes between healthy human individuals. Sequenced by immunoSEQ multiplex PCR; TCRdb stores in-frame clones only, minus some. The sample lists approximately 500,000 clones, 79% occurring once. Sequenced material: PBMCs. All receptors derive from a woman aged 40 to 50 in good health. Some clones in this sample may be carry-over from other donors' samples.

The rearrangement links TRBV7-3 to TRBJ2-2, with no clear D. V lost 1 base and J 2 bases, leaving 8 bases between the germline ends. The CDR3 is made up of 15 amino acids. Germline V gives CDR1 SGHTA, CDR2 FQGTGA. In DNA form, the CDR3 reads TGTGCCAGCAGCTTAAACGGGCGTAACACCGGGGAGCTGTTTTTT. This sequence encodes CASSLNGRNTGELFF.

The genes are TRBV19 and TRBJ2-2, with TRBD1 matching 10 bases. Germline V gene sequence: CDR1 LNHDA, CDR2 SQIVND (reference sequence). The CDR3 has 15 amino acids. V shed 9 bases and J 4 bases; nucleotides not matched to a gene: 8. The CDR3, as DNA: TGTGCCAGCGCTGAAGGGACAGGGGCCACCGGGGAGCTGTTTTTT. Protein product: CASAEGTGATGELFF.

The CDR3 is CASSVVGYSTDTQYF. For the CDR3, the DNA is TGTGCCAGCAGCGTAGTTGGATATAGCACAGATACGCAGTATTTT. The chain is built from TRBV9 and TRBJ2-3; D unclear. Deletions cut 0 bases from V and 0 bases from J, with 8 bases between. The CDR3 consists of 15 residues. CDR1 and CDR2 from the germline V gene are SGDLS and YYNGEE.

The chain is built from TRBV9 and TRBJ2-7, with unresolved D. Trimming shortened V by 0 bases and J by 1 base, and 8 bases separated the two germline ends. CDR1 and CDR2 from the germline V gene are SGDLS and YYNGEE. This CDR3 is built from 14 residues. DNA for the CDR3: TGTGCCAGCAGCGTAGAGGGTAGATCCTACGAGCAGTACTTC. Translation: CASSVEGRSYEQYF.

The genes are TRBV15 and TRBJ1-1; D is unclear. V lost 1 base and J 1 base, leaving 10 bases between the germline ends. This CDR3 is 15 amino acids long. CDR1 is LNHNV and CDR2 is YYDKDF in the germline V gene (reference sequence). CDR3 region: CATSRGPAPNTEAFF. CDR3 coding DNA: TGTGCCACCAGCAGAGGGCCGGCACCGAACACTGAAGCTTTCTTT.

The chain employs TRBV5-1 and TRBJ2-1, with a tentative D call TRBD2 (5 bases). This CDR3 has 18 residues. The germline V gene has CDR1 SGHRS and CDR2 YFSETQ. V was trimmed by 5 bases and J by 2 bases, leaving 23 bases between them. The CDR3 sequence: CASRAAGPPSFPYNEQFF. The CDR3 coding sequence is TGCGCCAGCAGAGCGGCAGGACCCCCCTCCTTTCCCTACAATGAGCAGTTCTTC.

The V gene is TRBV18, the J gene TRBJ1-2, with D perhaps TRBD1 (6 bases). The germline V and J ends were trimmed by 2 bases and 13 bases, with 17 bases remaining between them. The CDR3 is made up of 13 amino acids. Per the germline V gene, CDR1 is KGHSH and CDR2 is LQKENI. The CDR3 protein is CASSPGAGEALTF. CDR3 nucleotides: TGTGCCAGCTCACCAGGGGCAGGGGAGGCCCTCACCTTC.

The chain uses TRBV29-1 and TRBJ1-5, with D unclear. This CDR3 is built from 11 residues. Trimming removed 4 bases at V and 2 bases at J, with 3 bases between. CDR1 is SQVTM and CDR2 is ANQGSEA in the germline V gene. The DNA for the CDR3 is TGCAGCGTTGGGTGCAATCAGCCCCAGCATTTT. Encoded protein: CSVGCNQPQHF.

The chain couples TRBV2 to TRBJ1-4; D is unresolved. The CDR3 has 14 amino acids. From germline, CDR1 is SNHLY and CDR2 FYNNEI. V was cut by 3 bases and J by 7 bases, with 12 bases left in between. In DNA, the CDR3 is TGTGCCAGCAGTGACCCCGGGGTGGGTGAAAAACTGTTTTTT. This sequence encodes CASSDPGVGEKLFF.

The chain couples TRBV28 to TRBJ2-3; TRBD1 aligns across 7 bases. Losses at the gene ends were 4 bases for V and 6 bases for J; bases not matched to a gene: 10. Germline V gene data show CDR1 as MDHEN and CDR2 as SYDVKM. The CDR3 has 15 residues. CDR3 bases: TGTGCCAGCAGTTCACCGGACAGGCGCCGGGATACGCAGTATTTT. This sequence encodes CASSSPDRRRDTQYF.

The chain has TRBV28 and TRBJ1-1; a possible D gene is TRBD1 (6 bases). Trimming left V 6 bases short and J 1 base short, with 12 bases between. This CDR3 is 14 amino acids long. Germline V CDR1 and CDR2: MDHEN, SYDVKM. The CDR3 spells CASSSGQPNTEAFF. CDR3 nucleotides: TGTGCCAGCAGCTCTGGACAGCCGAACACTGAAGCTTTCTTT.